The clone carrying this T cell receptor beta chain was recorded once. As yet, its antigen is unknown. The data originate from a study of T cell responses to AZD1222 COVID-19 vaccine. Whole-study findings and limits: Clonal diversity may have been underestimated in mostly white British donors. Repertoires were obtained solely post-peak T cell response. Seropositive at baseline were only six AZD1222 recipients. The span of vaccine-associated CD4 TCRs extended across spike, with dominance at 160-218 and 743-854.

The method was immunoSEQ multiplex PCR; TCRdb's version includes in-frame clones alone and lacks a portion of them. This sample has about 120,000 clones, with roughly 89% found just once. Unmatched junction bases numbered 6, after V lost 4 bases and J lost 7 bases. This CDR3 has 13 amino acids. Germline V gene lookup returns CDR1 MGHDK and CDR2 SYGVNS. The origin of this receptor is an adult in good health. The material was peripheral blood, obtained on day 0 of AZD1222 vaccination. The chain uses TRBV25-1 and TRBJ1-1; 7 positions agree with TRBD1. The CDR3 reads CASSAPGGDEAFF. The CDR3 DNA reads TGTGCCAGCAGTGCTCCAGGGGGGGATGAAGCTTTCTTT.